This TCR beta chain was identified during a study of T cells in Graves' hyperthyroidism and ophthalmopathy (dated by TCRdb to between 2019 and 2020). Regarding the study in general: To identify TCR V-J signatures that set the groups apart, the researchers used a discovery cohort of about a hundred patients, made up of roughly 40 with Graves' ophthalmopathy and some 56 with stable Graves' hyperthyroidism. Prospective prediction of ophthalmopathy was tested in an independent validation cohort consisting of 18 to 20 hyperthyroidism patients and approximately 16 patients who later progressed to ophthalmopathy. The 95 to 100 discovery patients were randomly divided into training and test sets at a 7:3 ratio. In addition, the study compared T-cell repertoires in thyroid tissue and in blood from five or six Graves' hyperthyroidism patients. After blood sampling, hyperthyroidism patients were treated with methimazole at a starting dose of 30 mg daily, and ophthalmopathy patients were treated with high-dose intravenous methylprednisolone. The paper reports TCR Vbeta CDR3 sequencing of approximately 140 peripheral blood samples: under 45 ophthalmopathy, under 85 hyperthyroidism and approximately 17 progressor patients. General findings and caveats noted by the study authors: In cross-validation, a model built on a 13 V-J signature told ophthalmopathy apart from stable hyperthyroidism with roughly 87% sensitivity and roughly 82% specificity, and in testing the same model reached 80%/75%. Most expanded thyroid clonotypes (frequency above 0.001) were also detected in blood, a finding suggesting that blood repertoires may reflect thyroid immune responses. During validation, the model predicted progression to ophthalmopathy a median of around 7 months ahead of onset, with approximately 71% sensitivity and less than 85% specificity. Sample size was not statistically predetermined, and investigators were not blinded to group allocation.

The sample holds many counts of this clonotype. It lacks a known antigen. Relative to the germline gene, one junction end is altered; a read error may explain this. Amplification of TCR beta CDR3 regions was carried out from RNA transcripts. For the first round of RT-PCR on the TCR CDR3, the HTBI primer set was used together with the Qiagen OneStep RT-PCR kit. The libraries were constructed in a second round of multiplex PCR and then size-selected and purified. Sequencing of the libraries was done on an Illumina HiSeq2000 using paired-end 100 bp reads. Per the original workflow: SOAPnuke was used to process the raw data, removing reads that contained adapters or uncalled bases, had a mean Phred below 15, or lacked an exact match to the constant primer or identifier. COPE v1.2.5 was used to merge high-quality paired reads, and clonotypes were defined as unique nucleotide sequences. MiTCR v1.1 was used to align the clonotypes against IMGT TRBV, TRBD and TRBJ reference segments. The analysis was restricted to V-J combinations with a frequency above 0.0001, which together covered 99% to 99.2% of the repertoires. The TCS score was defined as the ratio of F50 (clonal expansion) to E x V (chaos), calculated using BLOSUM62-based TCRdist between CDR3 peptides within each V-J. Welch's t-statistics and random forest reduced 500 to 650 V-J features to 13, which were used in a naive Bayes classifier (R e1071). Thyroid-blood repertoire similarity was quantified with the Morisita-Horn index. Starting from the raw public reads, TCRdb applied fastp trimming at Q25, assembled clones with MiXCR and retained in-frame beta chains. Entries that share a CDR3 protein sequence are merged under the most common genes and DNA. The V and J calls were not made by the authors but by TCRdb's processing. This sample has about 500,000 distinct CDR3 sequences in its table, and 46% of those were observed once. About 45% of the sample is held by the ten biggest clonotypes.

Including the terminal cysteine and phenylalanine, the CDR3 comprises 14 residues. Only the CDR3 portion is preserved as DNA: 42 bases, with reading frame beginning at the first base. CDR1 and CDR2 were assigned from the germline V gene as SGHDT and YYEEEE. Exclusion was applied to patients with uncontrolled infections, other autoimmune diseases, pregnancy or lactation. Clinical symptoms, serum thyroxine and TRAb, thyroid ultrasound, and orbital computed tomography formed the basis for the diagnoses. Total RNA was extracted with Trizol reagent, and quality was checked on an Agilent 2100 Bioanalyzer.

This clonotype was sampled from an adult woman with Graves' disease, either hyperthyroidism or ophthalmopathy (not recorded which). The sequenced sample was peripheral blood or thyroid tissue (not recorded which). The chain is assembled from TRBV5-6 and TRBJ1-6; the D gene is unclear. The sequenced DNA: TGTGCCAGCAACTTGGGTATGGGGAATTCACCCCTCCACTTT. Its translation is CASNLGMGNSPLHF.